Included here is one T cell receptor (beta chain) sequence, with context. This clone showed up just a few times. The specificity of this receptor is unknown. The record has no base qualities; no much larger clone is one base away. These data belong to a study of cytomegalovirus exposure and HLA in healthy donors (dated by TCRdb to between 2016 and 2019). Describing the broader study: In an earlier analysis of 550 to 750 of the donors, approximately 260 Gb of sequence data and 90 million to 120 million unique TCR beta sequences from roughly 180 million T cells were reported. About 300 gigabases of sequencing data and tens of millions of unique TCR sequences were included in an early release covering roughly 600 HLA-typed donors. Among the approximately 400 genotyped donors, 81% belonged to the genetic ancestry cluster associated with self-reported Caucasian donors. The study aimed to test whether cataloging public T cell receptors could reveal signatures of past pathogen exposure. Using immunosequencing, the study profiled T cell repertoires from about 650 subjects and related those repertoires to cytomegalovirus serostatus. A separate validation cohort of roughly 130 different subjects was used in addition to the roughly 700-subject first cohort. To predict cytomegalovirus infection status, the study combined high-throughput TCR immunosequencing, statistical association of individual TCRs with disease status, and machine learning. A later analysis re-analyzed previously published TCR beta repertoires from 550 to 700 donors and added high-resolution HLA genotyping to study TCR occurrence patterns. In the later analysis, no new phenotypic data were used to find candidate immune exposures; instead, reliance was placed on TCR beta sequences and their occurrence across donors. An earlier analysis of about 600 of the donors used high-throughput TCR beta sequencing to judge whether each TCR beta V gene segment behaved as functional or pseudogenic. Donor age, sex, ethnicity and CMV serostatus were compiled alongside the repertoire data. In a later genetic analysis, genome-wide SNP genotypes for about three fifths of the roughly 670 donors were used, and that subset was treated as a discovery cohort. Every discovery cohort repertoire had been produced on one sequencing platform. Class I and class II HLA loci were covered by the typing at four-digit resolution. The number of donors typed differed by locus, with roughly 629-640 for A, B, C, DRB1 and DQB1, more than 500 for DQA1, over 600 for DPA1, and around 430 for DPB1. Roughly five DR-DQ haplotypes were treated as single units for association and clustering because of strong linkage in the cohort. Among around 400 genotyped donors of the cohort, an average of 235,054 unique TCR beta nucleotide sequences were sequenced per donor, roughly 20% of them non-productive. Study-level results and caveats: In a later analysis, several top co-occurrence clusters were reported to appear linked to parvovirus B19, influenza, CMV and Epstein-Barr virus. In a later analysis, most CMV-associated TCR beta chains were found to appear HLA-restricted, with HLA associations seemingly driven largely by CMV exposure. The presence/absence analyses assumed that sequencing depth was roughly uniform across donors, and that assumption may not be true. In both the original and validation cohorts, the classifier was reported to diagnose cytomegalovirus status with high specificity and sensitivity. Compared with the roughly 700-donor mean, donors in an Asian-associated ancestry cluster had fewer N-insertions in productive TCRs, according to a later genetic analysis. Compared with equally common non-associated chains, HLA-associated TCR beta chains in a later analysis were more clonally expanded and had lower generation probabilities. Assigning TCR associations to individual alleles was difficult when HLA alleles, especially DR and DQ, strongly co-occurred. A further reported finding was that TCR beta sequences accurately predicted the HLA-A and HLA-B alleles for most subjects in the first cohort. A total of around 150 TCR beta chains were listed by the study as associated with cytomegalovirus. For the cohort, immune exposure information was limited to CMV serostatus. The cohort was sequenced for TCR beta chains only, and without alpha or paired-chain data the features that could be detected were limited. Linkage disequilibrium might explain the correlated functional status among segregating V segments, but an unknown experimental factor could not be ruled out. An association between a missense DCLRE1C variant and V-gene and J-gene trimming of TCR beta chains was found in a later genetic analysis and replicated in an independent cohort. An earlier analysis of roughly 570 of the donors showed that most TCR beta V segments appeared in productive rearrangements either about 87% or about 30% of the time, which broadly matched IMGT annotations. A few of the identified cytomegalovirus-associated TCR beta chains were confirmed in vitro to be specific for cytomegalovirus antigens. It was suggested by the authors that the approach could potentially be generalized to other disease states and immunological phenotypes. In a later analysis, TCR association rates were found to vary across HLA loci, with the most associated TCRs seen for DRB1 alleles and the fewest for HLA-C alleles. At a false discovery rate of 0.05, a later analysis linked some 17,000 TCR beta sequences to specific HLA alleles. About 15 rarely observed V segments, including chromosome 9 orphons, were excluded from the earlier analysis of 550 to 700 of the donors because counts were too low. A cluster of highly shared sequence variants was judged likely to be a technical artifact of the sequencing pipeline. Because HLA typing was missing for some donors at each locus, association tests included only the typed subset. While some public TCRs were present in many individuals, most TCR sequences turned up only very rarely across donors.

The cohort comprised fewer than 700 healthy bone marrow donors. At the time of sampling, every cohort member was nominally healthy, though immune exposures that went unrecorded were likely present. The donor was CMV seronegative and was included in the group of a few hundred seronegative cohort members. Each donor provided a peripheral blood sample, and peripheral blood mononuclear cells were used for TCR beta sequencing. The Qiagen DNeasy Blood Extraction Kit was used to extract genomic DNA from the blood cell samples. The protocol used for the library was the immunoSEQ multiplex PCR assay. For the multiplex PCR, a mixture combining 60 forward primers for TCR Vbeta segments and 13 reverse primers for TCR Jbeta segments was used. A multiplex PCR assay on genomic DNA amplified the CDR3 region of rearranged TCR beta genes. The Illumina HiSeq System was used to sequence the amplified TCR beta libraries as 87-base-pair reads. The paper's processing steps were these. Across the 670 or so repertoires, a later analysis counted 80 million or so unique TCR beta chains, approximately 12 million of which were shared by at least two donors. Raw reads were error-corrected and collapsed into unique sequences by a nearest-neighbor algorithm in which closely related sequences were merged to remove PCR and sequencing errors. CDR3 sequences were aligned to IMGT reference sequences to assign V, D and J gene segments. For a sequence to be retained, at least a six-nucleotide match to both a V gene segment and a J gene segment was required. A rearrangement counted as productive if the CDR3 had no stop codons and remained in frame with V and J, and every other rearrangement counted as non-productive. CDR3 was defined by IMGT convention, running from the second conserved V-encoded cysteine to the conserved J-encoded phenylalanine. The earlier analysis of about 500 of the donors excluded sequences that lacked an unambiguous match to a single V gene segment. In an earlier analysis of approximately 610 of the donors, V segments were called functional above 56.7% productive rearrangements and were called segregating when the between-donor standard deviation exceeded 5%. A statistical classification framework was built for diagnosing cytomegalovirus status from the catalog of TCR beta chain sequences. In a later analysis, V and J genes were assigned by comparing TCR nucleotide sequences against IMGT/GENE-DB human TR gene sequences. A later analysis assigned CDR3 sequences and most-parsimonious VDJ recombination scenarios with the TCRdist pipeline. In a later analysis, every TCR beta chain was defined by the combination of its CDR3 amino acid sequence and its V-gene family, and reads without a unique V-gene family were dropped. As a way to deal with suspected cross-contamination and a sequencing artifact, a later analysis dropped 640 or so nucleotide sequences that were highly shared and had low generation probability. For each public chain, a later analysis derived a clonal expansion index from normalized ranks of inferred template counts within each repertoire. Generation probabilities in a later analysis came from a VDJ recombination model fitted to out-of-frame rearrangements, and those results were checked against IGoR. In a later analysis, TCR-TCR, TCR-HLA and TCR-CMV co-occurrence was scored with hypergeometric tests, and a repertoire-size bias correction was applied to TCR pairs. In a later analysis, false discovery rates were estimated by permuting HLA or CMV assignments 20 times. In a later analysis, co-occurring TCRs were grouped using DBSCAN, with TCRdist sequence similarity added in when clustering inside HLA-allele-positive subsets. Repertoires with fewer than 30,000 or more than 120,000 public chains, plus five repertoires with anomalous nucleotide sharing, were excluded from co-occurrence clustering. Here the immuneACCESS table is served through TCRdb, limited to in-frame sequences with V and J called. Missing clones are a known gap in these copies; in checked studies unresolved V genes cover under half, and the rest lacks a known reason. That table is the source of V, J and clone size, and D and trimming were worked out from the DNA. In this sample the table shows 100,000 or so clones, nearly 85% of which occur a single time. The top ten hold approximately 6.1% of the sample.

Sample: PBMCs. The sequence was collected from a man aged 18-30 years in good health and CMV-seronegative.

The CDR3 protein: CASSSGTSETDTQYF. In nucleotides, the sequence is TGTGCCAGCAGCTCCGGGACTAGCGAAACAGATACGCAGTATTTT. The rearranged chain carries TRBV7-9 and TRBJ2-3, and TRBD2 matches 10 of the central bases. Taken from the germline V gene (reference sequence), the CDR1 and CDR2 loops are SEHNR and FQNEAQ. V lost 4 bases and J lost 3 bases, and the count of bases not matched to a germline gene is 4. The CDR3 measures 15 amino acids from cysteine to phenylalanine. Here the CDR3 DNA is all that survives: 45 bases in frame from base 1.